This T cell receptor beta chain derives from a study of T cells after yellow fever vaccination (dated by TCRdb to the late 2010s). Looking at the study overall: The SMART-Seq v4 Ultra Low Input RNA kit was used to prepare libraries from fractions with low cell numbers. To follow T-cell clones before and after both primary and booster YFV17D yellow fever vaccination, bulk TCR alpha and beta repertoires underwent longitudinal sequencing. Two healthy male donors made up the cohort, one aged 18 to 29 years and the other aged 30 to 40 years. Blood was drawn at multiple timepoints before and after primary and secondary immunization, with bulk PBMC replicates and cell subsets isolated. The full study reports these points: Computational filtering was needed because FACS-sorted repertoires could contain abundant contaminating clonotypes from the bulk population. Most clones expanded after primary vaccination were re-detected after the booster (about 95% of CD4 and about nine tenths of CD8), suggesting broad memory maintenance. Compared with the primary T-cell response, the secondary T-cell response was faster but weaker, reaching its peak on day 5 rather than on day 15. A small fraction of clonotypes showed up in both the CD4 and CD8 compartments, probably as a result of convergent recombination. The study included only a couple of donors, which limits how far the findings can be generalized.

The CDR3 numbers 17 residues from cysteine through phenylalanine. The entry retains the CDR3 DNA only, 51 bases that are in frame from base 1. Based on the germline V gene (reference sequence), the CDR1 and CDR2 sequences are MNHEY and SMNVEV. V and J are trimmed by 4 bases and 3 bases, and the gene matches miss 11 bases of the junction. TCR cDNA was made using 5'RACE template switching, a step that added a universal primer site and unique molecular identifiers. Priming for cDNA synthesis came from both the TCR alpha and TCR beta constant segments. Two PCR steps were used to amplify libraries, with sample barcodes and sequencing adapters being added in the second step. Sequencing of libraries was performed on Illumina HiSeq 2500 (2x100 bp) or NovaSeq (2x150 bp). Turning to the authors' computational methods: MIGEC was used to demultiplex reads and collapse the reads into UMI consensus sequences, and MiXCR was used for V(D)J alignment. Clonotypes responding to the vaccine were identified with edgeR on replicate PBMC samples, with the criteria of FDR below 0.01 and a log2 fold change above 5 up to day 15. Each bulk clonotype was labeled CD4 or CD8 based on which sequenced repertoire, CD4 or CD8, contained the clonotype at higher abundance. The public reads were quality trimmed at Q25 with fastp and then assembled into clones with MiXCR by TCRdb, keeping productive beta chains. Each CDR3 protein appears once, grouped with its most common genes and DNA. The V and J calls were not made by the authors but by TCRdb's processing. Recorded for this sample are about 120,000 distinct CDR3 sequences; roughly 8.9% of them occurred a single time. Around 25% of the sample belongs to the ten largest clones.

This specimen's treatment or condition label, per the study, means: live attenuated yellow fever vaccine strain. A standard Ficoll-Paque protocol was used to isolate PBMCs from peripheral blood. Dynabeads CD4 and CD8 positive selection kits were used to isolate CD4 and CD8 T-cell fractions. RNA was extracted with TriZol from bulk PBMCs, CD4 and CD8 fractions, and dextramer-positive and dextramer-negative fractions. Note on this clonotype: The target of this receptor is not known. Given a much more abundant clone one base away, this may be a read error.

The clonotype was recovered from a man younger than 40 who received the YFV17D yellow fever vaccine. The chain links TRBV27 with TRBJ2-3; 9 junctional bases match TRBD2. Source: CD8+ T cells sorted from PBMCs, taken 45 days after the yellow fever booster vaccination. CDR3 sequence: CASSSRRAGGPTDTQYF. The nucleotides are TGTGCCAGCAGTTCAAGGAGAGCGGGAGGCCCAACAGATACGCAGTATTTT.